The rows below give T cell receptor beta chains drawn from one sample of a study of PD-L1 blockade in urothelial cancer. Profiled with immunoSEQ multiplex PCR; TCRdb holds only in-frame clones, not every one. The sample records about 24,000 clones, around 88% being singletons. The sample here was PBMCs, taken around atezolizumab (anti-PD-L1) treatment. The receptors here all came from a man aged 45 to 65 with urothelial cancer. The CDR3 runs from the conserved cysteine through the conserved F or W. A D gene is named only where the DNA matches it firmly. Size tells how often a clone was seen (once, few, many) or the class of an expanded clone, and some rows leave it out.

v_gene: TRBV30
j_gene: TRBJ2-5
d_gene: TRBD1
abundance: once
CDR3aa: CAWADRARETQYF
CDR3nt: TGTGCCTGGGCGGACAGGGCTCGAGAGACCCAGTACTTC

v_gene: TRBV29-1
j_gene: TRBJ2-2
d_gene: TRBD2
abundance: -
CDR3aa: CSVEPSGITGELFF
CDR3nt: TGCAGCGTTGAGCCTAGCGGGATTACCGGGGAGCTGTTTTTT

v_gene: TRBV5-1
j_gene: TRBJ2-3
d_gene: -
abundance: -
CDR3aa: CASSLGTGVTDTQYF
CDR3nt: TGCGCCAGCAGCTTGGGGACCGGGGTCACAGATACGCAGTATTTT

v_gene: TRBV9
j_gene: TRBJ2-2
d_gene: -
abundance: -
CDR3aa: CASSVATGQTANTGELFF
CDR3nt: TGTGCCAGCAGCGTAGCGACCGGACAGACCGCGAACACCGGGGAGCTGTTTTTT

v_gene: TRBV9
j_gene: TRBJ2-7
d_gene: TRBD2
abundance: -
CDR3aa: CASSVGGASGSNEQYF
CDR3nt: TGTGCCAGCAGCGTAGGGGGGGCTAGCGGGAGTAACGAGCAGTACTTC

v_gene: TRBV7-6
j_gene: TRBJ2-2
d_gene: TRBD2
abundance: -
CDR3aa: CASSFNLAGGHTGELFF
CDR3nt: TGTGCCAGCAGCTTCAACTTGGCGGGAGGACACACCGGGGAGCTGTTTTTT

v_gene: TRBV7-6
j_gene: TRBJ2-1
d_gene: TRBD2
abundance: -
CDR3aa: CASSLTSGSGSYNEQFF
CDR3nt: TGTGCCAGCAGCTTAACTAGCGGGAGTGGATCCTACAATGAGCAGTTCTTC

v_gene: TRBV5-1
j_gene: TRBJ2-4
d_gene: TRBD1
abundance: -
CDR3aa: CASSLTGTGALIQYF
CDR3nt: TGCGCCAGCAGCTTAACAGGGACAGGGGCTCTCATTCAGTACTTC

v_gene: TRBV6-6
j_gene: TRBJ2-1
d_gene: -
abundance: -
CDR3aa: CASSQPQGGRNEQFF
CDR3nt: TGTGCCAGCAGCCAACCCCAGGGGGGCCGCAATGAGCAGTTCTTC

v_gene: TRBV11-3
j_gene: TRBJ2-1
d_gene: TRBD2
abundance: -
CDR3aa: CASSQRSGSYNEQFF
CDR3nt: TGTGCCAGCAGCCAACGCAGCGGGAGTTACAATGAGCAGTTCTTC

v_gene: TRBV5-5
j_gene: TRBJ1-1
d_gene: TRBD1
abundance: few
CDR3aa: CASSPAADRGWTEAFF
CDR3nt: TGTGCCAGCAGCCCGGCGGCCGACAGGGGTTGGACTGAAGCTTTCTTT

v_gene: TRBV6-5
j_gene: TRBJ2-3
d_gene: -
abundance: -
CDR3aa: CASSYWKEADTQYF
CDR3nt: TGTGCCAGCAGTTACTGGAAGGAGGCAGATACGCAGTATTTT

v_gene: TRBV18
j_gene: TRBJ2-1
d_gene: TRBD2
abundance: -
CDR3aa: CASSPGTGLPLSSYNEQFF
CDR3nt: TGTGCCAGCTCACCAGGTACGGGACTACCCCTTAGCTCCTACAATGAGCAGTTCTTC

v_gene: TRBV27
j_gene: TRBJ2-1
d_gene: TRBD2
abundance: -
CDR3aa: CASSFMAGGINEQFF
CDR3nt: TGTGCCAGCAGTTTTATGGCGGGGGGCATAAATGAGCAGTTCTTC

v_gene: TRBV27
j_gene: TRBJ1-1
d_gene: -
abundance: -
CDR3aa: CATRQFTGSAEAFF
CDR3nt: TGTGCCACCCGTCAATTTACAGGGTCCGCTGAAGCTTTCTTT

v_gene: TRBV14
j_gene: TRBJ1-2
d_gene: -
abundance: -
CDR3aa: CASSQVQTKGYTF
CDR3nt: TGTGCCAGCAGCCAAGTTCAGACTAAAGGCTACACCTTC

v_gene: TRBV7-9
j_gene: TRBJ2-1
d_gene: -
abundance: -
CDR3aa: CASSSYAGIFNEQFF
CDR3nt: TGTGCCAGCAGCTCATATGCAGGGATCTTCAATGAGCAGTTCTTC

v_gene: TRBV7-8
j_gene: TRBJ1-3
d_gene: -
abundance: -
CDR3aa: CASSLLSFGGAGNTIYF
CDR3nt: TGTGCCAGCAGCTTACTCTCTTTTGGGGGCGCTGGAAACACCATATATTTT

v_gene: TRBV7-9
j_gene: TRBJ2-7
d_gene: TRBD1
abundance: -
CDR3aa: CASSHLTGDEQYF
CDR3nt: TGTGCCAGCAGCCACCTGACAGGGGACGAGCAGTACTTC

v_gene: TRBV28
j_gene: TRBJ2-3
d_gene: TRBD2
abundance: -
CDR3aa: CASSLLGGGTDTQYF
CDR3nt: TGTGCCAGCAGTTTACTGGGGGGGGGCACAGATACGCAGTATTTT

v_gene: TRBV6-5
j_gene: TRBJ2-5
d_gene: TRBD2
abundance: -
CDR3aa: CASRDGGAWTQYF
CDR3nt: TGTGCCAGCAGGGACGGGGGGGCTTGGACCCAGTACTTC

v_gene: TRBV5-4
j_gene: TRBJ2-7
d_gene: TRBD1
abundance: -
CDR3aa: CASSFLWTGGSYEQYF
CDR3nt: TGTGCCAGCAGCTTCCTATGGACAGGGGGCTCCTACGAGCAGTACTTC

v_gene: TRBV5-4
j_gene: TRBJ2-7
d_gene: -
abundance: -
CDR3aa: CASSQSILSYEQYF
CDR3nt: TGTGCCAGCAGCCAATCGATCCTATCCTACGAGCAGTACTTC

v_gene: TRBV5-1
j_gene: TRBJ2-3
d_gene: TRBD2
abundance: few
CDR3aa: CASSLGDWVAGAVDTQYF
CDR3nt: TGCGCCAGCAGCTTGGGCGACTGGGTAGCGGGGGCTGTAGATACGCAGTATTTT

v_gene: TRBV18
j_gene: TRBJ1-3
d_gene: -
abundance: -
CDR3aa: CASSPLTGPGNTIYF
CDR3nt: TGTGCCAGCTCACCACTTACAGGGCCTGGAAACACCATATATTTT

v_gene: TRBV6-5
j_gene: TRBJ2-6
d_gene: -
abundance: few
CDR3aa: CASSWGVAGANVLTF
CDR3nt: TGTGCCAGCAGTTGGGGGGTGGCTGGGGCCAACGTCCTGACTTTC

v_gene: TRBV6-5
j_gene: TRBJ2-6
d_gene: -
abundance: few
CDR3aa: CASTQGGGGANVLTF
CDR3nt: TGTGCCAGCACCCAAGGGGGGGGTGGGGCCAACGTCCTGACTTTC

v_gene: TRBV7-2
j_gene: TRBJ2-7
d_gene: TRBD1
abundance: few
CDR3aa: CASSSRTGGSYEQYF
CDR3nt: TGTGCCAGCAGCTCAAGGACAGGGGGCTCCTACGAGCAGTACTTC

v_gene: TRBV7-8
j_gene: TRBJ2-7
d_gene: TRBD1
abundance: -
CDR3aa: CASSLAALRGPLDEQYF
CDR3nt: TGTGCCAGCAGCTTAGCGGCCCTCAGGGGGCCTCTTGACGAGCAGTACTTC

v_gene: TRBV28
j_gene: TRBJ2-3
d_gene: -
abundance: -
CDR3aa: CASQDWDTQYF
CDR3nt: TGTGCCAGCCAGGATTGGGATACGCAGTATTTT

v_gene: TRBV9
j_gene: TRBJ2-5
d_gene: -
abundance: -
CDR3aa: CASSVWPGASQETQYF
CDR3nt: TGTGCCAGCAGCGTATGGCCAGGGGCCTCTCAAGAGACCCAGTACTTC

v_gene: TRBV27
j_gene: TRBJ2-7
d_gene: TRBD1
abundance: once
CDR3aa: CASSAGQASSYEQYF
CDR3nt: TGTGCCAGCAGTGCGGGACAGGCGTCGTCCTACGAGCAGTACTTC

v_gene: TRBV19
j_gene: TRBJ2-2
d_gene: -
abundance: -
CDR3aa: CASGRQGGRPGELFF
CDR3nt: TGTGCCAGTGGGAGACAGGGAGGTAGGCCCGGGGAGCTGTTTTTT

v_gene: TRBV14
j_gene: TRBJ2-3
d_gene: TRBD2
abundance: once
CDR3aa: CASSRRGSFTDTQYF
CDR3nt: TGTGCCAGCAGCCGGCGGGGGAGCTTCACAGATACGCAGTATTTT

v_gene: TRBV27
j_gene: TRBJ2-5
d_gene: -
abundance: -
CDR3aa: CASPLREQETQYF
CDR3nt: TGTGCCAGCCCCCTACGAGAACAAGAGACCCAGTACTTC

v_gene: TRBV14
j_gene: TRBJ2-5
d_gene: TRBD2
abundance: -
CDR3aa: CASSQGGTSGKETQYF
CDR3nt: TGTGCCAGCAGCCAAGGTGGGACTAGCGGGAAAGAGACCCAGTACTTC

v_gene: TRBV2
j_gene: TRBJ1-5
d_gene: -
abundance: -
CDR3aa: CASSEGRRNQPQHF
CDR3nt: TGTGCCAGCAGTGAAGGGCGGCGCAATCAGCCCCAGCATTTT

v_gene: TRBV14
j_gene: TRBJ2-7
d_gene: TRBD2
abundance: -
CDR3aa: CASSKGFLRGGTYEQYF
CDR3nt: TGTGCCAGCAGCAAAGGGTTCCTGCGGGGGGGAACCTACGAGCAGTACTTC

v_gene: TRBV6-1
j_gene: TRBJ1-5
d_gene: TRBD1
abundance: -
CDR3aa: CASTTDRGGNQPQHF
CDR3nt: TGTGCCAGCACTACGGACAGGGGAGGCAATCAGCCCCAGCATTTT

v_gene: TRBV9
j_gene: TRBJ1-1
d_gene: TRBD1
abundance: once
CDR3aa: CASSASGTGLTEAFF
CDR3nt: TGTGCCAGCAGCGCATCCGGGACAGGGCTCACTGAAGCTTTCTTT

v_gene: TRBV5-1
j_gene: TRBJ1-3
d_gene: TRBD1
abundance: -
CDR3aa: CASSPYLTGQGAQTPSGNTIYF
CDR3nt: TGCGCCAGCAGCCCCTATCTTACGGGACAGGGGGCGCAGACCCCATCTGGAAACACCATATATTTT

v_gene: TRBV6-5
j_gene: TRBJ2-5
d_gene: -
abundance: -
CDR3aa: CASSSQETQYF
CDR3nt: TGTGCCAGCAGTTCTCAAGAGACCCAGTACTTC

v_gene: TRBV5-1
j_gene: TRBJ2-7
d_gene: -
abundance: once
CDR3aa: CASSLETGTTYEQYF
CDR3nt: TGCGCCAGCAGCTTGGAAACAGGGACGACCTACGAGCAGTACTTC

v_gene: TRBV29-1
j_gene: TRBJ1-2
d_gene: -
abundance: -
CDR3aa: CSVDWGGPSYGYTF
CDR3nt: TGCAGCGTGGACTGGGGGGGGCCTTCCTATGGCTACACCTTC

v_gene: TRBV27
j_gene: TRBJ2-7
d_gene: -
abundance: once
CDR3aa: CASSPFGGPYEQYF
CDR3nt: TGTGCCAGCAGTCCATTCGGGGGACCCTACGAGCAGTACTTC